This T cell receptor (beta chain) was retrieved from a study of T cell responses to AZD1222 COVID-19 vaccine. Study results and limitations: The repertoires were collected only after the peak T cell response. At baseline, seropositivity was found in only a handful of AZD1222 recipients. Among the donors, most were white British and more were female, and clonal diversity was possibly underestimated. Nearly half of unique spike-specific TCRs reportedly avoided B.1.351 and B.1.1.7 mutated regions.

Comments on this clone: The antigen is undetermined.

Assay used: immunoSEQ multiplex PCR; TCRdb lists only in-frame clones, some missing. The sample gives approximately 60,000 clones, around 85% of which show up once; 15% to 20% is in the top ten. CDR3 length equals 13 residues. Trimming cost V 6 bases and J 4 bases; bases outside gene matches: 5. Germline V gene lookup returns CDR1 MNHEY and CDR2 SVGEGT. Specimen: peripheral blood, collected on day 0 of MenACWY control vaccination. The gene calls are TRBV6-2 or TRBV6-3 and TRBJ1-2, with 7 positions matching TRBD1. The receptor was isolated from an adult in good health. The CDR3 is CASSLGTVYGYTF. CDR3 nucleotides: TGTGCCAGCAGCCTAGGGACAGTCTATGGCTACACCTTC.